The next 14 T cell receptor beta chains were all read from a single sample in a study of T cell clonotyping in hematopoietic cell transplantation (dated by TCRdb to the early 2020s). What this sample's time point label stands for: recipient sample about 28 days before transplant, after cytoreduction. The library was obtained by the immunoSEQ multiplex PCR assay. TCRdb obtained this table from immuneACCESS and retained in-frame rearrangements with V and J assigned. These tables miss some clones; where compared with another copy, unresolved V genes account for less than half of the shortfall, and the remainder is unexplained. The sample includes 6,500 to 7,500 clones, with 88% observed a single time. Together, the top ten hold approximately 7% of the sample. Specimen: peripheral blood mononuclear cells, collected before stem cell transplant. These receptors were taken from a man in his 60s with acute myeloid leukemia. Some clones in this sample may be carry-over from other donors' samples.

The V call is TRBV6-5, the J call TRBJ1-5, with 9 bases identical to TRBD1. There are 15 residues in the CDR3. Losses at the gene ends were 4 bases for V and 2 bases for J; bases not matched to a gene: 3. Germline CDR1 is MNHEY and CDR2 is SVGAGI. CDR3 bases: TGTGCCAGCAGTTCTCGGACAGGGGGCAATCAGCCCCAGCATTTT. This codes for CASSSRTGGNQPQHF.

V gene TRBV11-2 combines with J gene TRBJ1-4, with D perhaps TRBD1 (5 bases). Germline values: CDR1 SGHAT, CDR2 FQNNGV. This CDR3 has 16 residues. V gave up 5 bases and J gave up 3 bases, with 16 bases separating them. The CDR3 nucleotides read TGTGCCAGCAGCGCCTTGACGGGACGTTCTAATGAAAAACTGTTTTTT. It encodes CASSALTGRSNEKLFF.

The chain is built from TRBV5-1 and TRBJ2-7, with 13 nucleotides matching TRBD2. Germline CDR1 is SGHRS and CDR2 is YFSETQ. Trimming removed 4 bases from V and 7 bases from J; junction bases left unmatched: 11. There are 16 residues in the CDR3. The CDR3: CASSTWGLAGYQEQYF. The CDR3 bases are TGCGCCAGCAGCACCTGGGGACTAGCGGGGTACCAGGAGCAGTACTTC.

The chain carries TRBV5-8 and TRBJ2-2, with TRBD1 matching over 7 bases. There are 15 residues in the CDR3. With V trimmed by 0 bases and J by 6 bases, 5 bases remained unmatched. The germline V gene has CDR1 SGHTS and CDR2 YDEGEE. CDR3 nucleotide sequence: TGTGCCAGCAGCTTGGCTGGAAGGGGGCCCGGGGAGCTGTTTTTT. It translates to CASSLAGRGPGELFF.

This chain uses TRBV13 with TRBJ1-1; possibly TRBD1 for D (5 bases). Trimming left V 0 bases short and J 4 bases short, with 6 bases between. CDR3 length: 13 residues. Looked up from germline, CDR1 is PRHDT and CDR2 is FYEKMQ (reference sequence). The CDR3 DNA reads TGTGCCAGCAGCTTAGGCACAGGCACTGAAGCTTTCTTT. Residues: CASSLGTGTEAFF.

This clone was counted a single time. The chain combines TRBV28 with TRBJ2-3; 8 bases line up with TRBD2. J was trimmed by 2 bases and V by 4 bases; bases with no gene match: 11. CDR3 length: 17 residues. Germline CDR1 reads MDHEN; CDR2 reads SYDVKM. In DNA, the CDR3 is TGTGCCAGCAGTTCGGGAGGGCTAGCTCATACCACAGATACGCAGTATTTT. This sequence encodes CASSSGGLAHTTDTQYF.

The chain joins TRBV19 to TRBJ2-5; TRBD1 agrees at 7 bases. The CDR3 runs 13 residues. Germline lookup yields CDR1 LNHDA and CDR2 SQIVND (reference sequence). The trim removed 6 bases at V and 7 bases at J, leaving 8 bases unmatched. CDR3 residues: CASRATGVGTQYF. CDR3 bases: TGTGCCAGTAGAGCAACAGGGGTGGGGACCCAGTACTTC.

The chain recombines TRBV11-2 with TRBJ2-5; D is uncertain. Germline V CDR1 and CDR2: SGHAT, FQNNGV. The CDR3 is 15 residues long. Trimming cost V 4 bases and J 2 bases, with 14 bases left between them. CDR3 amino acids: CASSSNPRPQETQYF. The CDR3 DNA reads TGTGCCAGCAGCTCAAATCCACGACCACAAGAGACCCAGTACTTC.

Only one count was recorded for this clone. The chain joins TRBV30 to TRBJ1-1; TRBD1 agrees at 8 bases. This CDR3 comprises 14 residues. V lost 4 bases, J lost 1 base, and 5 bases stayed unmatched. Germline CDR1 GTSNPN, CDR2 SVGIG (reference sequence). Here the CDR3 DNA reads TGTGCCTGGACAGGGGGCGGCCAGAACACTGAAGCTTTCTTT. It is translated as CAWTGGGQNTEAFF. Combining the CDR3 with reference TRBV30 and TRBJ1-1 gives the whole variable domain SQTIHQWPATLVQPVGSPLSLECTVEGTSNPNLYWYRQAAGRGLQLLFYSVGIGQISSEVPQNLSASRPQDRQFILSSKKLLLSDSGFYLCAWTGGGQNTEAFFGQGTRLTVV.

This chain's CDR3 is CAWSGGARANQPQHF. CDR3 sequence (DNA): TGTGCCTGGTCGGGGGGCGCTAGGGCTAATCAGCCCCAGCATTTT. The chain uses TRBV30 and TRBJ1-5; weak D call: TRBD1 (6 bases). V lost 5 bases and J lost 4, with 18 bases in between. In germline, CDR1 is GTSNPN, CDR2 SVGIG (reference sequence). The CDR3 totals 15 residues.

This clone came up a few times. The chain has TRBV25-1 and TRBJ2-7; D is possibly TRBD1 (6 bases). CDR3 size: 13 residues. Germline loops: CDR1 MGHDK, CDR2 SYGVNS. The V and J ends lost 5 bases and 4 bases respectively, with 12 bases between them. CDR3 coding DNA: TGTGCCAGCAGTCCTGTAGGGACATACGAGCAGTACTTC. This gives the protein CASSPVGTYEQYF.

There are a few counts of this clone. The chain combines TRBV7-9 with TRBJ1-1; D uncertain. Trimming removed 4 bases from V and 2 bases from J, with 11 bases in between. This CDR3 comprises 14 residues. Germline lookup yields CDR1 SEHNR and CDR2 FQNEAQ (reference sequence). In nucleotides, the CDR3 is TGTGCCAGCAGCTCTACGGCGGTTAACACTGAAGCTTTCTTT. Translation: CASSSTAVNTEAFF.

As DNA, the CDR3 is TGTGCCAGCAGCGAAGGGGGCAGTTGGGATCAGCCCCAGCATTTT. Translating it yields CASSEGGSWDQPQHF. The rearrangement uses TRBV7-8 and TRBJ1-5, with TRBD1 matching 7 bases. CDR1 is SGHVS and CDR2 is FQNEAQ in the germline V gene. V gave up 5 bases and J gave up 5 bases; unmatched junction bases: 9. The CDR3 is made up of 15 amino acids.

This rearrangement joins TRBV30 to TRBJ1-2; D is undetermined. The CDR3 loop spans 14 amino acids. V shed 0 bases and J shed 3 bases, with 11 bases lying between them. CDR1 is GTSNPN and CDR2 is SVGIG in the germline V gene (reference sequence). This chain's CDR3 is CAWSVRGEYYGYTF. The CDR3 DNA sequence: TGTGCCTGGAGTGTACGAGGCGAGTACTATGGCTACACCTTC.